The text below deals with one T cell receptor beta chain. The data were obtained in a study of blood T cell repertoires in COVID-19. For the study at large: Italy, Spain and the United States were the sources of the convalescent and acute COVID-19 samples. T cells, B-cell-depleted T cells, or PBMCs supplied cDNA or gDNA.

Trimming stripped 6 bases from V and 6 bases from J, with 14 bases between. The CDR3 consists of 13 residues. CDR1 is SNHLY and CDR2 is FYNNEI in the germline V gene. Clones were read by immunoSEQ multiplex PCR, and TCRdb kept only the in-frame ones, dropping some. The sample lists around 68,000 clones; around 80% were seen once. This TCR was recovered from a human donor in a cohort sampled during active COVID-19. The chain uses TRBV2 and TRBJ2-5; maybe TRBD1 (8 bases). Sequencing input: peripheral blood. CDR3 DNA sequence: TGTGCCAGCAGCACAGGGGGGGGGAAGACCCAGTACTTC. This translates into CASSTGGGKTQYF.